The 31 T cell receptor beta chains reported below all come from one sample, sequenced in a study of shared clonotypes between healthy human individuals. Assay: immunoSEQ multiplex PCR; the TCRdb copy retains only in-frame clones and omits some. The sample has some 2.4 million clones, 90% to 95% seen once; the top ten hold 0.35% to 0.45%. Specimen: naive CD4+ T cells from PBMCs. Subset meaning: CD45RA+ positively selected. The receptors were gathered from a man younger than 35 in good health. Some clones in this sample may be carry-over from other donors' samples.

In this sample, this clone turned up a few times. This rearrangement joins TRBV7-6 to TRBJ2-2, with unresolved D. Trimming left V 5 bases short and J 3 bases short, with 13 bases between. Germline V gene lookup returns CDR1 SGHVS and CDR2 FNYEAQ. CDR3 length: 15 amino acids. The DNA for the CDR3 is TGTGCCAGCAGCCGATCCGACACCTACACCGGGGAGCTGTTTTTT. This translates into CASSRSDTYTGELFF.

V usage is TRBV7-9 and J usage is TRBJ1-4; the match to TRBD1 covers 8 bases. V was pared by 4 bases and J by 2 bases, with 3 bases of the junction left unmatched. Germline V gene data show CDR1 as SEHNR and CDR2 as FQNEAQ (reference sequence). The CDR3 contains 15 residues. The CDR3 sequence is CASSSRTGTNEKLFF. The CDR3, as DNA: TGTGCCAGCAGCTCTCGGACAGGGACTAATGAAAAACTGTTTTTT.

The genes are TRBV6-5 and TRBJ1-2; TRBD1 is a possible D gene (6 bases). Deletions cut 5 bases from V and 5 bases from J, with 15 bases between. From germline, CDR1 is MNHEY and CDR2 SVGAGI. The CDR3 has 14 residues. Here the CDR3 reads CASSRQAPSYGYTF. CDR3 DNA: TGTGCCAGCAGTCGACAGGCCCCTAGTTATGGCTACACCTTC.

A remark on this clone: The sample carries other DNA sequences with the same CDR3. The CDR3, as DNA: TGTGCCAGCAGCTTAAGGCCAGGCTCCTACGAGCAGTACTTC. Translating it yields CASSLRPGSYEQYF. The rearrangement uses TRBV7-3 and TRBJ2-7; unclear D gene. The V gene lost 1 base and the J gene lost 0 bases, with 7 bases spanning the gap. The CDR3 totals 14 residues. CDR1 and CDR2 from the germline V gene are SGHTA and FQGTGA.

The V gene is TRBV28, the J gene TRBJ2-2; no definite D call. The CDR3 spans 14 residues. Looked up from germline, CDR1 is MDHEN and CDR2 is SYDVKM. Trimming stripped 3 bases from V and 0 bases from J, with 5 bases between. The CDR3 here is CASSFSSNTGELFF. The CDR3 nucleotides are TGTGCCAGCAGTTTTAGCTCGAACACCGGGGAGCTGTTTTTT.

The CDR3 protein is CASSSQTPPETQYF. Written as DNA, the CDR3 is TGCGCCAGCAGCTCCCAAACACCCCCGGAGACCCAGTACTTC. The chain combines TRBV5-1 with TRBJ2-5; D is ambiguous. Trimming cost V 3 bases and J 5 bases, with 14 bases left between them. The germline CDR1 and CDR2 sequences are SGHRS and YFSETQ. This CDR3 region has 14 residues.

This clone was picked up one time. The rearrangement joins TRBV5-5 to TRBJ1-2, with 9 bases lining up with TRBD1. The germline CDR1 and CDR2 sequences are SGHKS and YYEKEE (reference sequence). J was trimmed by 12 bases and V by 4 bases; bases with no gene match: 4. CDR3 size: 11 residues. CDR3 sequence (DNA): TGTGCCAGCAGCCAGGGACAGGGAGACACCTTC. Its translation is CASSQGQGDTF.

The genes are TRBV5-1 and TRBJ2-6; 9 bases are shared with TRBD1. Germline CDR1 is SGHRS and CDR2 is YFSETQ. V gave up 4 bases and J gave up 1 base; unmatched junction bases: 6. The CDR3 length is 17 residues. The CDR3 is CASSPGQGESGANVLTF. As DNA, the CDR3 is TGCGCCAGCAGCCCGGGACAGGGAGAATCTGGGGCCAACGTCCTGACTTTC.

A single count supports this clone. V usage is TRBV27 and J usage is TRBJ1-5; TRBD1 agrees at 9 bases. With V trimmed by 5 bases and J by 15 bases, 8 bases remained unmatched. Germline lookup yields CDR1 MNHEY and CDR2 SMNVEV (reference sequence). The CDR3 has 12 residues. The DNA for the CDR3 is TGTGCCAGCAGTCGCCCAGGGACAGGGTGGCATTTT. Protein: CASSRPGTGWHF.

The chain joins TRBV5-1 to TRBJ2-2; D perhaps matches TRBD2 (6 bases). CDR3 length: 18 amino acids. CDR1 SGHRS and CDR2 YFSETQ come from the germline V gene. V lost 3 bases, J lost 5 bases, and 23 bases lay in between. The CDR3, as DNA: TGCGCCAGCAGCTCCGGGGGAGGTGGGTCCGGCAGGACCGGGGAGCTGTTTTTT. Translated, it gives CASSSGGGGSGRTGELFF.

This chain connects TRBV7-9 to TRBJ2-2; D gene ambiguous. Germline loops: CDR1 SEHNR, CDR2 FQNEAQ (reference sequence). CDR3 length equals 19 residues. Trimming shortened V by 3 bases and J by 6 bases, and 26 bases separated the two germline ends. The CDR3 DNA is TGTGCCAGCAGCTTCAGCCGCTCTTCGGAGATAGGCGGATCCGGGGAGCTGTTTTTT. Amino acids: CASSFSRSSEIGGSGELFF.

As concerns this clone: Other DNA sequences in the sample encode the same CDR3. V usage is TRBV28 and J usage is TRBJ1-3, with D unresolved. The CDR3 is 12 amino acids. The germline V gene encodes CDR1 MDHEN and CDR2 SYDVKM. Trimming left V 4 bases short and J 3 bases short, with 4 bases between. CDR3 sequence (DNA): TGTGCCAGCAGTTCAAATGGAAACACCATATATTTT. Encoded protein: CASSSNGNTIYF.

This clone has just one count. This rearrangement joins TRBV4-1 to TRBJ1-5; no clear D gene. V lost 3 bases and J lost 1, with 10 bases in between. The CDR3 covers 15 residues. The germline V gene has CDR1 MGHRA and CDR2 YSYEKL. This CDR3 is CASSHGYTSNQPQHF. The CDR3 DNA follows: TGCGCCAGCAGCCACGGGTACACCAGCAATCAGCCCCAGCATTTT.

The genes are TRBV11-3 and TRBJ2-5; a weak D match, TRBD1 (6 bases). This CDR3 has 14 residues. Germline CDR1 and CDR2: SGHNT and YENEEA. V was pared by 5 bases and J by 2 bases, with 12 bases between. The CDR3: CASSEGQLQETQYF. Written as DNA, the CDR3 is TGTGCCAGCAGCGAAGGACAGTTACAAGAGACCCAGTACTTC.

This chain uses TRBV7-9 with TRBJ2-3; D might be TRBD2 (6 bases). V lost 3 bases, J lost 8 bases, and 12 bases lay in between. The CDR3 is 13 residues long. From germline, CDR1 is SEHNR and CDR2 FQNEAQ (reference sequence). The CDR3 bases are TGTGCCAGCAGCTTGGACGGGGGAGCTACGCAGTATTTT. This codes for CASSLDGGATQYF.

The rearrangement uses TRBV30 and TRBJ2-1; 9 nucleotides line up with TRBD2. Trimming took 1 base from V and 4 from J; bases not matched to a gene: 8. The CDR3 length is 16 residues. CDR1 GTSNPN and CDR2 SVGIG come from the germline V gene (reference sequence). The CDR3: CAWSGRAGGQYNEQFF. The DNA of the CDR3 is TGTGCCTGGAGTGGTCGAGCGGGAGGCCAGTACAATGAGCAGTTCTTC.

The rearrangement joins TRBV7-3 to TRBJ2-1; TRBD2 matches at 7 bases. With V trimmed by 4 bases and J by 6 bases, 3 bases remained unmatched. Germline V gives CDR1 SGHTA, CDR2 FQGTGA. This CDR3 is 13 amino acids long. CDR3 in amino acids: CASSSLARNEQFF. As DNA, the CDR3 is TGTGCCAGCAGCTCACTAGCGCGCAATGAGCAGTTCTTC.

The chain links TRBV25-1 to TRBJ1-4, with 9 bases that match TRBD1. The ends lost 7 bases at V and 5 bases at J; junction bases unmatched: 8. Germline V gene data show CDR1 as MGHDK and CDR2 as SYGVNS. The CDR3 consists of 15 residues. The CDR3, as DNA: TGTGCCAGCATGAAACAGGGGGCTACGAATGAAAAACTGTTTTTT. It codes for CASMKQGATNEKLFF. The whole variable domain, filled in from reference TRBV25-1 and TRBJ1-4, reads EADIYQTPRYLVIGTGKKITLECSQTMGHDKMYWYQQDPGMELHLIHYSYGVNSTEKGDLSSESTVSRIRTEHFPLTLESARPSHTSQYLCASMKQGATNEKLFFGSGTQLSVL.

CDR3: CATEPGAGGTQYF. The CDR3 DNA follows: TGTGCCACGGAGCCGGGGGCGGGCGGTACGCAGTATTTT. This rearrangement joins TRBV15 to TRBJ2-3; the D gene could be TRBD1 or TRBD2 (6 bases each). The V and J ends lost 9 bases and 8 bases respectively, with 18 bases between them. The CDR3 is made up of 13 amino acids. CDR1 and CDR2 (germline): LNHNV, YYDKDF (reference sequence). The full variable domain, with the rest looked up from reference TRBV15 and TRBJ2-3, is DAMVIQNPRYQVTQFGKPVTLSCSQTLNHNVMYWYQQKSSQAPKLLFHYYDKDFNNEADTPDNFQSRRPNTSFCFLDIRSPGLGDTAMYLCATEPGAGGTQYFGPGTRLTVL.

This chain links TRBV5-6 with TRBJ2-1; D is uncertain. CDR1 and CDR2 (germline): SGHDT, YYEEEE. The CDR3 totals 16 residues. Trimming removed 0 bases from V and 3 bases from J, with 13 bases in between. CDR3 sequence (DNA): TGTGCCAGCAGCTTGGGGACGCCCCTTTACTACAATGAGCAGTTCTTC. The encoded protein is CASSLGTPLYYNEQFF. Complete variable domain (other parts from reference TRBV5-6 and TRBJ2-1): DAGVTQSPTHLIKTRGQQVTLRCSPKSGHDTVSWYQQALGQGPQFIFQYYEEEERQRGNFPDRFSGHQFPNYSSELNVNALLLGDSALYLCASSLGTPLYYNEQFFGPGTRLTVL.

The chain uses TRBV7-3 and TRBJ2-1; D is possibly TRBD2 (6 bases). The V end lost 1 base, the J end lost 2 bases, and 9 bases lay between the germline ends. Germline V CDR1 and CDR2: SGHTA, FQGTGA. This CDR3 contains 15 residues. The CDR3 loop is CASSLKTSPYNEQFF. The CDR3 region has the DNA TGTGCCAGCAGCTTAAAGACTAGTCCCTACAATGAGCAGTTCTTC.

The chain has TRBV2 and TRBJ2-3, with D tentatively TRBD2 (5 bases). V was trimmed by 7 bases and J by 4 bases, leaving 12 bases between them. Germline CDR1 SNHLY, CDR2 FYNNEI. This CDR3 region has 13 residues. The CDR3 DNA follows: TGTGCCAGCACCGGGGAGAGCGCAGATACGCAGTATTTT. Protein product: CASTGESADTQYF.

V gene TRBV9 combines with J gene TRBJ2-5, with TRBD2 as a possible D gene (6 bases). The ends were cut back, 6 bases at V and 5 bases at J, with 20 bases in the middle. The CDR3 has 15 amino acids. Germline CDR1 SGDLS, CDR2 YYNGEE. In DNA form, the CDR3 reads TGTGCCAGCAACGGAGGGGCTGCCAAAGGGGAGACCCAGTACTTC. Residues: CASNGGAAKGETQYF.

The rearrangement links TRBV5-6 to TRBJ1-1, with 7 bases aligning to TRBD1. Germline V gene data show CDR1 as SGHDT and CDR2 as YYEEEE. The junction had 11 bases not matched to a gene; V was cut back by 0 bases and J by 3 bases. This CDR3 contains 17 residues. CDR3 sequence (DNA): TGTGCCAGCAGCTTGGAAATACAGGGGCCCCTGGACACTGAAGCTTTCTTT. Its translation: CASSLEIQGPLDTEAFF.

The chain couples TRBV15 to TRBJ2-3; TRBD2 agrees at 15 bases. This CDR3 contains 18 residues. Germline V gives CDR1 LNHNV, CDR2 YYDKDF (reference sequence). Trimming took 3 bases from V and 3 from J; bases not matched to a gene: 7. The CDR3 DNA is TGTGCCACCAGCAGTCCTCGGACTAGCGGGAGGGCTACAGATACGCAGTATTTT. It specifies CATSSPRTSGRATDTQYF.

The genes are TRBV10-3 and TRBJ2-7; D not certain. The CDR3 is made up of 13 amino acids. The germline V gene encodes CDR1 ENHRY and CDR2 SYGVKD. The ends were cut back, 6 bases at V and 4 bases at J, with 13 bases in the middle. The CDR3: CAIRRPDEYEQYF. The CDR3 nucleotides read TGTGCCATCAGAAGACCCGACGAATACGAGCAGTACTTC.

This rearrangement joins TRBV4-1 to TRBJ1-1; D perhaps matches TRBD1 (6 bases). The CDR3 is 16 residues long. V gave up 2 bases and J gave up 4 bases, with 17 bases separating them. Germline V gene data show CDR1 as MGHRA and CDR2 as YSYEKL. The chain's CDR3 is CASSQSQPRGRTEAFF. CDR3 DNA sequence: TGCGCCAGCAGCCAATCCCAGCCCAGGGGCCGCACTGAAGCTTTCTTT.

The CDR3 spells CASSRREWGVGYTF. In DNA, the CDR3 is TGTGCCAGCAGCCGCCGTGAATGGGGAGTTGGCTACACCTTC. The chain uses TRBV5-6 and TRBJ1-2, with unresolved D. In germline, CDR1 is SGHDT, CDR2 YYEEEE. The CDR3 is 14 amino acids. V lost 4 bases and J lost 7, with 17 bases in between. The whole variable domain, filled in from reference TRBV5-6 and TRBJ1-2, reads DAGVTQSPTHLIKTRGQQVTLRCSPKSGHDTVSWYQQALGQGPQFIFQYYEEEERQRGNFPDRFSGHQFPNYSSELNVNALLLGDSALYLCASSRREWGVGYTFGSGTRLTVV.

V and J are TRBV10-2 and TRBJ2-4, with 7 bases that match TRBD1. After removal of 3 bases from V and 3 bases from J, the junction contained 11 bases not matched to a gene. The germline V gene encodes CDR1 WSHSY and CDR2 SAAADI. The CDR3 is made up of 17 amino acids. The CDR3 DNA reads as TGCGCCAGCAGTGAATCTAGGGCCCCAGGGGGCAAAAACATTCAGTACTTC. Translating it yields CASSESRAPGGKNIQYF.

The DNA of the CDR3 is TGTGCCAGCAGCTTGGCCTTGGGGGGCGCCGAGGGCTACACCTTC. Its protein is CASSLALGGAEGYTF. The chain joins TRBV5-6 to TRBJ1-2, with D possibly being TRBD1 (6 bases). Germline V gene data show CDR1 as SGHDT and CDR2 as YYEEEE. Between the trimmed V and J ends, which lost 0 bases and 8 bases, there was a span of 17 bases. CDR3 size: 15 residues. Complete variable domain (other parts from reference TRBV5-6 and TRBJ1-2): DAGVTQSPTHLIKTRGQQVTLRCSPKSGHDTVSWYQQALGQGPQFIFQYYEEEERQRGNFPDRFSGHQFPNYSSELNVNALLLGDSALYLCASSLALGGAEGYTFGSGTRLTVV.

The chain joins TRBV2 to TRBJ2-5; D uncertain. Trimming left V 4 bases short and J 7 bases short, with 4 bases between. CDR3 length equals 10 residues. The germline V gene encodes CDR1 SNHLY and CDR2 FYNNEI. The CDR3 region has the DNA TGTGCCAGCAGTGTGCGGACCCAGTACTTC. The encoded protein is CASSVRTQYF.